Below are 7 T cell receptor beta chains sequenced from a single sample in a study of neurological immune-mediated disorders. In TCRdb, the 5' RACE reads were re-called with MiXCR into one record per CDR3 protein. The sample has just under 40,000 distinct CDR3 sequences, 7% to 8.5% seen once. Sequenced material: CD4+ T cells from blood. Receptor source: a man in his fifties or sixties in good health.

CDR3 sequence (DNA): TGTGCCAGCGTCCTCAGGGGAAGAGAGACCCAGTACTTC. Translating it yields CASVLRGRETQYF. V gene TRBV5-6 combines with J gene TRBJ2-5; tentative D call: TRBD1 (6 bases). Germline loops: CDR1 SGHDT, CDR2 YYEEEE. The CDR3 is 13 residues long. The ends were cut back, 7 bases at V and 4 bases at J, with 14 bases in the middle.

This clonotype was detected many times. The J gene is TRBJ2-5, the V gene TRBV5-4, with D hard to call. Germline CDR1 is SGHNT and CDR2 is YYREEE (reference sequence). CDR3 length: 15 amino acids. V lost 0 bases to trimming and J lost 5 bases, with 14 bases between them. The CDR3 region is CASSLAGPKAETQYF. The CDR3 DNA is TGTGCCAGCAGCTTGGCCGGCCCGAAGGCGGAGACCCAGTACTTC.

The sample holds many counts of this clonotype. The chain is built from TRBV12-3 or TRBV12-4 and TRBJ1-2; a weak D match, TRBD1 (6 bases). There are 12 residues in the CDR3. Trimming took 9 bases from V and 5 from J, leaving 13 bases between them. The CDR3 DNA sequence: TGTGCCAGTTCAGGGGCAGGGTATGGCTACACCTTC. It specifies CASSGAGYGYTF.

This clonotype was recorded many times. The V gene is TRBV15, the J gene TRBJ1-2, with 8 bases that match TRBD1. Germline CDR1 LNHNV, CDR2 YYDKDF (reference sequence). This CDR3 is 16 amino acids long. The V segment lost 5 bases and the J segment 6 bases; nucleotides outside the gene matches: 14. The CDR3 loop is CATSVGPDRGNHGYTF. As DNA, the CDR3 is TGTGCCACCAGCGTAGGGCCAGACAGGGGAAATCATGGCTACACCTTC.

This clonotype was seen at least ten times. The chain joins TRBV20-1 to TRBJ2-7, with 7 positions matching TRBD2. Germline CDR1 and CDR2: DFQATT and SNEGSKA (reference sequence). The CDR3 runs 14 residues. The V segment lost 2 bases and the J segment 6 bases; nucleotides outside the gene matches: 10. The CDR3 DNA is TGCAGTGCTAGATCTCCAGGCCGCGGGGGCGAGCAGTACTTC. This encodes CSARSPGRGGEQYF.

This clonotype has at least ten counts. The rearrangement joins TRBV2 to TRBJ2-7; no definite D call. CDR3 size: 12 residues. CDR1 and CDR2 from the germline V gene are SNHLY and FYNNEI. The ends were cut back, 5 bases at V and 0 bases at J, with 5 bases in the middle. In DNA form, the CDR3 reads TGTGCCAGCAGTCACCGCTCCTACGAGCAGTACTTC. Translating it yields CASSHRSYEQYF.

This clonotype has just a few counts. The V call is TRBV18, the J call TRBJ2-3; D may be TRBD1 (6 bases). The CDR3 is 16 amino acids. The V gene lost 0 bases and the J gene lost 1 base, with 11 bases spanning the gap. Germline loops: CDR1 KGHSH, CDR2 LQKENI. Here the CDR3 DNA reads TGTGCCAGCTCACCACCGACAGGACTCCGCACAGATACGCAGTATTTT. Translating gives CASSPPTGLRTDTQYF.